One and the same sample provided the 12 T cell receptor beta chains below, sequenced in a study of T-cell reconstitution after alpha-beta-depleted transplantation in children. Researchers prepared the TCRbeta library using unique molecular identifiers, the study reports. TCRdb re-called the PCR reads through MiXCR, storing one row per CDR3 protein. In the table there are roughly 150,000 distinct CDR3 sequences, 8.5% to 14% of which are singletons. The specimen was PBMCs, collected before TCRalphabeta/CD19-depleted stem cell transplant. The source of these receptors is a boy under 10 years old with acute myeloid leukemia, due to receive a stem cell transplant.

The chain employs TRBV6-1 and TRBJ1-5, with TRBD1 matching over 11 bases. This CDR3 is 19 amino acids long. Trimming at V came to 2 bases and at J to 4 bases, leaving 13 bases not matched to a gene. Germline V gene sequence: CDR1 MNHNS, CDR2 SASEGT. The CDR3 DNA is TGTGCCAGCAGTGAACTTCGGACAGGGGGCTATGAGTTGAATCAGCCCCAGCATTTT. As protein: CASSELRTGGYELNQPQHF.

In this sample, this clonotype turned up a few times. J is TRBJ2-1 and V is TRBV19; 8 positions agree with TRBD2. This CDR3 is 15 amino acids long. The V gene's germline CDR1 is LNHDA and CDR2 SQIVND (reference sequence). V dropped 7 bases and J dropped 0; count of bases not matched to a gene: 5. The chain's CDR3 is CASTLSGSSYNEQFF. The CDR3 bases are TGTGCCAGTACGTTGAGCGGGAGCTCCTACAATGAGCAGTTCTTC.

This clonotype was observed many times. The CDR3 is CSALKRGAGNEQFF. In DNA, the CDR3 is TGCAGTGCTCTAAAGCGGGGGGCAGGTAATGAGCAGTTCTTC. J is TRBJ2-1 and V is TRBV20-1, with 9 bases fitting TRBD2. The CDR3 totals 14 residues. The germline CDR1 and CDR2 sequences are DFQATT and SNEGSKA (reference sequence). Germline trimming cut 5 bases from V and 7 bases from J; bases unmatched to any gene: 9.

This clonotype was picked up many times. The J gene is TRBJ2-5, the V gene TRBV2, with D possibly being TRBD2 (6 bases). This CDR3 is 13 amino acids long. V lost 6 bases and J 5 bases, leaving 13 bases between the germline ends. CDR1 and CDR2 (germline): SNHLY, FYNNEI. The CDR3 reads CASREGVAETQYF. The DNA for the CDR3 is TGTGCCAGCAGGGAGGGTGTGGCGGAGACCCAGTACTTC.

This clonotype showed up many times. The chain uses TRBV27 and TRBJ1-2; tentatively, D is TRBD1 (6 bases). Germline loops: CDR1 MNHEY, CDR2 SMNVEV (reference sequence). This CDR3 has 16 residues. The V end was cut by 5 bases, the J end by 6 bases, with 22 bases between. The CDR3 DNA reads TGTGCCAGCAGTAGTCAGCCGGGAGGGGGGGTGGATGGCTACACCTTC. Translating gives CASSSQPGGGVDGYTF.

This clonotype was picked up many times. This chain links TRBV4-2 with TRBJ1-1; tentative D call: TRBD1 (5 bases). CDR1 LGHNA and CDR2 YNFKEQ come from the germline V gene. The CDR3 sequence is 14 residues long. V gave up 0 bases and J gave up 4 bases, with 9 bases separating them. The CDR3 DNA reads TGTGCCAGCAGCCAAGAAGGGGTAGGCACTGAAGCTTTCTTT. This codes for CASSQEGVGTEAFF.

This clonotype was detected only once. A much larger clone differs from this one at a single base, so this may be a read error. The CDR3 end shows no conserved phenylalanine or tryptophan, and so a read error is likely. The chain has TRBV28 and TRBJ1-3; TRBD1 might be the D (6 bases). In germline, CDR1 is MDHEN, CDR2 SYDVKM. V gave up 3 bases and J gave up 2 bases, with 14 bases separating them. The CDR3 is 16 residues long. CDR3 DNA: TGTGCCAGCAGTTTCCCACAGGGAGGGCCTGGAAACACCATATATTAT. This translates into CASSFPQGGPGNTIYY.

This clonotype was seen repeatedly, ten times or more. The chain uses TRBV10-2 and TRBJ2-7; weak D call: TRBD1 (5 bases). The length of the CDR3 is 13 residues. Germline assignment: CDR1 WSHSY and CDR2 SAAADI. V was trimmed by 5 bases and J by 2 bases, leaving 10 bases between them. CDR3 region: CASSQGGPYEQYV. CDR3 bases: TGCGCCAGCAGTCAGGGCGGACCCTACGAGCAGTACGTC.

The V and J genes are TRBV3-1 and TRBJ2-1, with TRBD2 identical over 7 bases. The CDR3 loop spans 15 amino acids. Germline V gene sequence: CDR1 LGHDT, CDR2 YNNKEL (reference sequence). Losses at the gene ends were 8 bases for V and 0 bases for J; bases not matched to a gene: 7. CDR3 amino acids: CASCREDLSYNEQFF. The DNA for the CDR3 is TGTGCCAGCTGCCGGGAGGACCTCTCCTACAATGAGCAGTTCTTC.

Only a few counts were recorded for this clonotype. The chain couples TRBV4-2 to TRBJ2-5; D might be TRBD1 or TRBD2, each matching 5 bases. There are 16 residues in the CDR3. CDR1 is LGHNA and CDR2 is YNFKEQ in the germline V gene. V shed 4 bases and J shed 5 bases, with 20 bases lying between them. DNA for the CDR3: TGTGCCAGCAGCCCCGGACTTCCCTGGTGGGGGGAGACCCAGTACTTC. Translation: CASSPGLPWWGETQYF.

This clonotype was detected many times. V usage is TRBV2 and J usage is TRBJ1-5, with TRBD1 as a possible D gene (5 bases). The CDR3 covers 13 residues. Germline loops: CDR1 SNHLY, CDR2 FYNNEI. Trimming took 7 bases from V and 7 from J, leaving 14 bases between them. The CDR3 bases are TGTGCCAGCATGGAGGAGTGGGACCAGCCCCAGCATTTT. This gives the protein CASMEEWDQPQHF.

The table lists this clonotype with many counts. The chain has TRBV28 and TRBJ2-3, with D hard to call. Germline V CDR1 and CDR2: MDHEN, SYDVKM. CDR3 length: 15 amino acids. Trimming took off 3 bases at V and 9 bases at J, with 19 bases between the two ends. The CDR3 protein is CASSFSDLLYPTQYF. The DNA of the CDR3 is TGTGCCAGCAGTTTTTCCGACCTACTATACCCCACGCAGTATTTT.